This T cell receptor beta chain was captured by sequencing in a study of blood T cell repertoires in COVID-19. Study in general: The United States, Italy and Spain supplied acute and convalescent COVID-19 samples. PBMCs, B-cell-depleted T cells, or T cells provided the cDNA or gDNA that made up the material.

Per germline, CDR1 SEHNR and CDR2 FQNEAQ (reference sequence). V lost 5 bases, J lost 4 bases, and 7 bases stayed unmatched. This CDR3 is 14 amino acids long. Methods used by the authors: Using reference gene primer amplification, nucleated cell counts were estimated. Generated by immunoSEQ multiplex PCR, the TCRdb table keeps only in-frame clones and is missing some. For V, J and clone size, that table is used; D and trimming come from the DNA. The table records approximately 250,000 clones, 65% to 90% of them present only once. The sequence came from a woman in her forties or fifties with acute or convalescent COVID-19. Material: peripheral blood. This chain links TRBV7-9 with TRBJ1-1, with 7 bases lining up with TRBD1. The CDR3 protein is CASSQQGTGTEAFF. The CDR3, as DNA: TGTGCCAGCAGCCAACAGGGGACGGGCACTGAAGCTTTCTTT.